This T cell receptor beta chain was sequenced for a study of PD-L1 blockade in urothelial cancer. Overall study context: In terms of prior chemotherapy, patients had received 0 to 3 regimens.

Some clones are missing from TCRdb's copy, which holds only in-frame ones; the method was immunoSEQ multiplex PCR. The data contain some 79,000 clones, 82% of them seen just once; the ten biggest clones take up 9.5%. The CDR3 runs to 13 residues. Trimming took 2 bases from V and 2 from J, leaving 6 bases between them. Looked up from germline, CDR1 is MNHEY and CDR2 is SMNVEV (reference sequence). J is TRBJ1-1 and V is TRBV27, with D hard to call. Sequencing used PBMCs, obtained around atezolizumab (anti-PD-L1) treatment. The origin of this receptor is an older man with urothelial cancer. CDR3 region: CASSLGRNTEAFF. The CDR3 nucleotides read TGTGCCAGCAGTTTAGGCAGAAACACTGAAGCTTTCTTT.